These T cell receptor beta chains were read from a single sample in a study of T cells in Graves' hyperthyroidism and ophthalmopathy. TCRdb redid the calling of the multiplex PCR reads with MiXCR, one entry per CDR3 protein. Of hundreds of thousands of distinct CDR3 sequences listed, approximately 24% were seen once; the top ten hold approximately 10%. The specimen was blood. These receptors originate from a woman in her thirties with Graves' ophthalmopathy. CDR3s include the opening cysteine and the closing phenylalanine or tryptophan. The D gene is left open where the match is weak. A clone size is listed for some rows: how often the clone was seen (once, few, many), or a class if it is expanded.

J gene	D gene	V gene	CDR3 length	clone size	CDR3 DNA	CDR3 protein
TRBJ1-5	.	TRBV6-5	14	many	TGTGCCAGCAGTTTCGGCACAGACAATCAGCCCCAGCATTTT	CASSFGTDNQPQHF
TRBJ2-3	.	TRBV6-4	19	few	TGTGCCAGCAGACCGGGACCCCTGACGGGCCTACTCAGCACAGATACGCAGTATTTT	CASRPGPLTGLLSTDTQYF
TRBJ2-5	TRBD1	TRBV6-5	14	many	TGTGCCAGCAGTTCAACAGGGGCAGGAGAGACCCAGTACTTC	CASSSTGAGETQYF
TRBJ2-5	TRBD1	TRBV6-2/TRBV6-3	16	.	TGTGCCAGCAGTTACGCGCGACAGGGACGGGAAGAGACCCAGTACTTC	CASSYARQGREETQYF
TRBJ1-1	.	TRBV5-1	13	many	TGCGCCAGCAGAGAGGGCTGGTCCACTGAAGCTTTCTTT	CASREGWSTEAFF
TRBJ2-4	.	TRBV20-1	13	many	TGCAGTGCTAGAGGGGGGGCTCTAAACATTCAGTACTTC	CSARGGALNIQYF
TRBJ2-4	TRBD1	TRBV5-4	15	many	TGTGCCAGCAGCTTGGAGGGGACAGGGTTAAACATTCAGTACTTC	CASSLEGTGLNIQYF
TRBJ2-2	.	TRBV7-8	15	few	TGTGCCAGCAGCTTAGCGATTTATAACACCGGGGAGCTGTTTTTT	CASSLAIYNTGELFF
TRBJ2-2	.	TRBV9	16	many	TGTGCCAGCAGCGTCAATATAGAAACGAACACCGGGGAGCTGTTTTTT	CASSVNIETNTGELFF
TRBJ2-5	.	TRBV7-3	16	.	TGTGCCAGCAGTATTAACCTCACAGGGTTTGGAAAGACCCAGTACTTC	CASSINLTGFGKTQYF
TRBJ1-2	.	TRBV6-5	14	many	TGTGCCAGCAGTTACTCGACCCTCGGGTATGGCTACACCTTC	CASSYSTLGYGYTF
TRBJ1-5	.	TRBV20-1	13	.	TGCAGTGCTACAGCGGGGAGCAATCAGCCCCAGCATTTT	CSATAGSNQPQHF
TRBJ2-7	.	TRBV13	14	.	TGTGCCAGCAGCGGATCCACACCTGATGACGAGCAGTACTTC	CASSGSTPDDEQYF
TRBJ1-5	TRBD1	TRBV6-1	15	.	TGTGCCAGCGCCCCCCAGGGACAGCTAAATCAGCCCCAGCATTTT	CASAPQGQLNQPQHF
TRBJ1-1	.	TRBV6-5	15	few	TGTGCCAGCAGTTACCATCCGGGACTGAACACTGAAGCTTTCTTT	CASSYHPGLNTEAFF
TRBJ2-5	.	TRBV5-8	16	few	TGTGCCAGCAGCTTGAAATTCGGGGAGGCAACAGGGACCCAGTACTTC	CASSLKFGEATGTQYF
TRBJ1-1	TRBD1	TRBV5-1	14	.	TGCGCCAGCAGCAATTACAGGGGAGGCACTGAAGCTTTCTTT	CASSNYRGGTEAFF
TRBJ2-7	TRBD2	TRBV3-1	15	many	TGTGCCAGCAGCCAAGCGGGACTAGCAGCCTACGAGCAGTACTTC	CASSQAGLAAYEQYF
TRBJ1-1	.	TRBV27	14	many	TGTGCCAGCAGTTTATTGGCGGGGGCGGGTGAAGCTTTCTTT	CASSLLAGAGEAFF
TRBJ2-5	TRBD2	TRBV7-9	15	many	TGTGCCAACAGCTTAGAAGCGGGGGGGATCGGGACCCAGTACTTC	CANSLEAGGIGTQYF
TRBJ2-7	.	TRBV28	16	.	TGTGCCAGCAGTTTAGAGGGCAGGGAAAGGTCCTACGAGCAGTACTTC	CASSLEGRERSYEQYF
TRBJ1-1	.	TRBV6-5	14	many	TGTGCCAGCAGTTACGGCGCATTAGTCACTGAAGCTTTCTTT	CASSYGALVTEAFF
TRBJ2-5	.	TRBV11-1	16	many	TGTGCCAGCAGCTTAGAACGGGGGGCCTACCAAGAGACCCAGTACTTC	CASSLERGAYQETQYF
TRBJ2-7	.	TRBV5-1	14	many	TGCGCCAGCAGTCGGCTGCTCTCCTCCTACGAGCAGTACTTC	CASSRLLSSYEQYF
TRBJ1-3	.	TRBV4-2	17	many	TGTGCCAGCAGCCAAGACTTGGGCCTCAACTCTGGAAACACCATATATTTT	CASSQDLGLNSGNTIYF
TRBJ2-6	.	TRBV11-1	15	many	TGTGCCAGCAGCCCACAGGGTTTTGGGGCCAACGTCCTGACTTTC	CASSPQGFGANVLTF
TRBJ1-1	.	TRBV6-1	15	.	TGTGCCAGCATCATTTTAGGGAGGGGGGGGACTGAAGCTTTCTTT	CASIILGRGGTEAFF
TRBJ2-4	.	TRBV4-2	13	many	TGTGCCAGCAGCCCCGGGCCCTCCCTCATTCAGTACTTC	CASSPGPSLIQYF
TRBJ1-2	TRBD1	TRBV27	15	many	TGTGCCAGCGCCTGGGACAGAAGGGCTAACTATGGCTACACCTTC	CASAWDRRANYGYTF
TRBJ2-7	.	TRBV6-5	14	.	TGTGCCAGCAGTTACTTCCCTGGCCCCTACGAGCAGTACTTC	CASSYFPGPYEQYF
TRBJ1-3	.	TRBV13	15	many	TGTGCCAGCAGCGCTTGGACAGCCGCTGGAAACACCATATATTTT	CASSAWTAAGNTIYF
TRBJ2-7	.	TRBV18	13	.	TGTGCCAGCTCCCTGTTGGTGGCAGACGAGCAGTACTTC	CASSLLVADEQYF
TRBJ1-5	.	TRBV30	12	.	TGTGCTGGGGGTACGGGCAATCAGCCCCAGCATTTT	CAGGTGNQPQHF
TRBJ1-1	.	TRBV20-1	15	few	TGCAGTGCTAGGGAAACCAACAGGGATTACACTGAAGCTTTCTTT	CSARETNRDYTEAFF
TRBJ2-5	TRBD1	TRBV25-1	17	.	TGTGCCAGCAGTGAAGGAGGCCCGGGACAGGGATCAGAGACCCAGTACTTC	CASSEGGPGQGSETQYF
TRBJ1-2	.	TRBV6-1	15	.	TGTGCCAGCACTCCGGGGCAGGGGACTAACTATGGCTACACCTTC	CASTPGQGTNYGYTF
TRBJ1-1	.	TRBV6-1	15	.	TGTGCCAGCAGCCGAATAACCACCACTTACACTGAAGCTTTCTTT	CASSRITTTYTEAFF
TRBJ1-1	.	TRBV12-3/TRBV12-4	14	many	TGTGCCAGCAGGCAACAGACAGGTGACACTGAAGCTTTCTTT	CASRQQTGDTEAFF
TRBJ2-7	.	TRBV12-3/TRBV12-4	13	.	TGTGCCAGCAGACTAGCTGATCTGTACGAGCAGTACTTC	CASRLADLYEQYF
TRBJ2-2	.	TRBV9	17	few	TGTGCCAGCAGCGTAGGATTAGGGTACCCGAACACCGGGGAGCTGTTTTTT	CASSVGLGYPNTGELFF
TRBJ1-5	.	TRBV27	15	many	TGTGCCAGCAGTTTAAGGGGAAGTTGGAATCAGCCCCAGCATTTT	CASSLRGSWNQPQHF
TRBJ2-5	TRBD1	TRBV4-1	15	.	TGCGCCAGCAGCCATCAACAGGGGGCGTATGAGACCCAGTACTTC	CASSHQQGAYETQYF
TRBJ2-7	.	TRBV7-2	13	few	TGTGCCAGCAGTGCACAGGTCTCCTACGAGCAGTACTTC	CASSAQVSYEQYF
TRBJ1-5	.	TRBV2	13	.	TGTGCCAGCAGTTGGGACCTCAATCAGCCCCAGCATTTT	CASSWDLNQPQHF
TRBJ1-2	.	TRBV24-1	14	.	TGTGCCACCATAACGGGACCAGCTAACTATGGCTACACCTTC	CATITGPANYGYTF